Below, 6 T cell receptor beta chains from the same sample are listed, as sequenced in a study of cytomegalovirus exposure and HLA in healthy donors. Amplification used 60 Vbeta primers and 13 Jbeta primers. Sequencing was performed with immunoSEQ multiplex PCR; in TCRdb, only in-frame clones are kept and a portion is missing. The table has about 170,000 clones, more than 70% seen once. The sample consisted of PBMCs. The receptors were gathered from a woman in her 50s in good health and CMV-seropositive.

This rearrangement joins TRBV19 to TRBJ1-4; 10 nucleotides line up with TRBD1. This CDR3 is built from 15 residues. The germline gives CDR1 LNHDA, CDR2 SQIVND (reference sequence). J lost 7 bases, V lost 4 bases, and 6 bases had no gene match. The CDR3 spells CASSTNRDRGEKLFF. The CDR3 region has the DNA TGTGCCAGTAGTACAAACCGGGACAGGGGTGAAAAACTGTTTTTT.

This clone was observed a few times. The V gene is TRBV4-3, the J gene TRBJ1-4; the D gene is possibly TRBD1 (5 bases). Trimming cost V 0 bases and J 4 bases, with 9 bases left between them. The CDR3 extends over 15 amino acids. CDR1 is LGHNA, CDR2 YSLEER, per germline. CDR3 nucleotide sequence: TGCGCCAGCAGCCAAGACCGTCAGGGTAATGAAAAACTGTTTTTT. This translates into CASSQDRQGNEKLFF.

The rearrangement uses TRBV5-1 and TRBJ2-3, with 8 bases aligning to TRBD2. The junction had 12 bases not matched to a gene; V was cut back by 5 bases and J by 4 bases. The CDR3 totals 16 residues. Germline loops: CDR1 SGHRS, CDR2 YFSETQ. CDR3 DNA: TGCGCCAGCAGTCCCGGGGGGGCCGGTAGTCCAGATACGCAGTATTTT. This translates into CASSPGGAGSPDTQYF. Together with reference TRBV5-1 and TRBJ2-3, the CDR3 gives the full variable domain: KAGVTQTPRYLIKTRGQQVTLSCSPISGHRSVSWYQQTPGQGLQFLFEYFSETQRNKGNFPGRFSGRQFSNSRSEMNVSTLELGDSALYLCASSPGGAGSPDTQYFGPGTRLTVL.

CDR3 DNA: TGCGCCAGCAGCCCCTGGACAGGGGGCAATCAGCCCCAGCATTTT. Translating gives CASSPWTGGNQPQHF. This chain connects TRBV4-3 to TRBJ1-5, with 9 bases lining up with TRBD1. The length of the CDR3 is 15 residues. CDR1 and CDR2 from the germline V gene are LGHNA and YSLEER. Trimming removed 4 bases from V and 2 bases from J; junction bases left unmatched: 3.

The CDR3 DNA reads TGTGCCAGCAGCTTAGGCGGGAGTTCCCACGAGCAGTACTTC. It specifies CASSLGGSSHEQYF. This chain uses TRBV7-3 with TRBJ2-7, with 7 bases aligning to TRBD2. The CDR3 covers 14 residues. CDR1 is SGHTA, CDR2 FQGTGA, per germline. With 2 bases clipped from V and 5 bases from J, the junction kept 6 bases outside the gene matches.

This chain's CDR3 is CASSLRVSEQYF. The CDR3 nucleotides are TGTGCCAGCAGTCTCAGGGTGTCTGAGCAGTACTTC. The chain has TRBV28 and TRBJ2-7, with D possibly matching TRBD1 (5 bases). The germline V gene has CDR1 MDHEN and CDR2 SYDVKM. The CDR3 covers 12 residues. Trimming took 5 bases from V and 7 from J, leaving 12 bases between them.